A single sample gave rise to the 6 T cell receptor beta chains below, sequenced in a study of T-cell memory formation after mild COVID-19. TCRdb fed the 5' RACE reads into MiXCR, producing one record per CDR3 protein. There are some 290,000 distinct CDR3 sequences in the sample; 16% occur only once, and around a fifth lies in the top ten. Sequencing was carried out using PBMCs or a T cell subset sorted from them (not recorded which). The receptors originated from a man aged 18 to 29 who had mild COVID-19 (a few samples of this study predate the infection). Cell type and time point are not known.

This clonotype has more than one count but fewer than ten. The chain employs TRBV12-3 or TRBV12-4 and TRBJ1-1; D is unresolved. With 7 bases removed from V and 11 bases from J, the gap between germline ends came to 20 bases. This CDR3 comprises 13 residues. The CDR3 DNA reads TGTGCCAGCACCTCACTCGGACCCGAGGTGGCTTTCTTT. Protein product: CASTSLGPEVAFF.

J is TRBJ2-3 and V is TRBV3-1; D might be TRBD2 (6 bases). The V gene's germline CDR1 is LGHDT and CDR2 YNNKEL (reference sequence). The CDR3 loop spans 17 amino acids. V was trimmed by 4 bases and J by 3 bases, leaving 20 bases between them. This CDR3 is CASSPMGGLDGTDTQYF. The DNA for the CDR3 is TGTGCCAGCAGCCCCATGGGGGGTCTGGATGGGACAGATACGCAGTATTTT.

This chain connects TRBV7-9 to TRBJ1-2; D unclear. The V end lost 4 bases, the J end lost 1 base, and 16 bases lay between the germline ends. The CDR3 is 16 residues long. Per germline, CDR1 SEHNR and CDR2 FQNEAQ (reference sequence). Here the CDR3 DNA reads TGTGCCAGCAGCTCCAATAACGGGCTCAATAACTATGGCTACACCTTC. Translation: CASSSNNGLNNYGYTF.

In this sample, this clonotype turned up a few times. The chain is built from TRBV7-6 and TRBJ1-1; TRBD1 matches at 7 bases. CDR3 length: 16 amino acids. Germline CDR1 reads SGHVS; CDR2 reads FNYEAQ. V was clipped by 6 bases and J by 0 bases; unmatched bases: 10. CDR3 sequence: CASSLSQGKMNTEAFF. CDR3 coding DNA: TGTGCCAGCAGTCTATCACAGGGGAAGATGAACACTGAAGCTTTCTTT.

The V gene is TRBV18, the J gene TRBJ1-4; 8 nucleotides line up with TRBD1. Losses at the gene ends were 5 bases for V and 7 bases for J; bases not matched to a gene: 9. Germline V CDR1 and CDR2: KGHSH, LQKENI. This CDR3 comprises 15 residues. The CDR3 DNA reads TGTGCCAGCTCATTCGGACAGGGACGAGGTGAAAAACTGTTTTTT. It translates to CASSFGQGRGEKLFF.

The sample holds a few counts of this clonotype. The chain carries TRBV5-1 and TRBJ2-3; possibly TRBD2 for D (7 bases). CDR3 size: 16 residues. Germline CDR1 and CDR2: SGHRS and YFSETQ. The ends were cut back, 1 base at V and 4 bases at J, with 16 bases in the middle. Here the CDR3 reads CASSLFGGPNADTQYF. The CDR3 coding sequence is TGCGCCAGCAGCTTGTTCGGGGGGCCCAACGCAGATACGCAGTATTTT.